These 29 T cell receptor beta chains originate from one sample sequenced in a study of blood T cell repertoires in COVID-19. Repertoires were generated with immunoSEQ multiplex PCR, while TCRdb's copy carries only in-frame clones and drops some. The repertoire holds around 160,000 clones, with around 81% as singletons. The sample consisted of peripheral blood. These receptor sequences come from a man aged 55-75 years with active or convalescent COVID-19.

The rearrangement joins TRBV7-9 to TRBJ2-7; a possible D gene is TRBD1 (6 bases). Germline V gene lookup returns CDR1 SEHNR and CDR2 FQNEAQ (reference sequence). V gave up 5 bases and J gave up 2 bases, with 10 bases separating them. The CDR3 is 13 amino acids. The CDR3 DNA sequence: TGTGCCAGCAGCCGGACAGAAACCTACGAGCAGTACTTC. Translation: CASSRTETYEQYF.

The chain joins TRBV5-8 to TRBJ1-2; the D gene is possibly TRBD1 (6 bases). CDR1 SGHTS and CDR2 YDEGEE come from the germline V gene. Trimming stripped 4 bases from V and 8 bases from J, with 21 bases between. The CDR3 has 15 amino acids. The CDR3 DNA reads TGTGCCAGCAGCGCACAGGGTCTGATATCTACCGGCTACACCTTC. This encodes CASSAQGLISTGYTF.

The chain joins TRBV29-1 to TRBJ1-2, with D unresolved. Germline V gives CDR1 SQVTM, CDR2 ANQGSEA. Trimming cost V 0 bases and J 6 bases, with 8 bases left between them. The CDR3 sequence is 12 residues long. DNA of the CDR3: TGCAGCGTTGAAGATCGTCCGGATGGCTACACCTTC. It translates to CSVEDRPDGYTF. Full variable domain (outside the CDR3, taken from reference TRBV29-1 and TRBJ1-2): SAVISQKPSRDICQRGTSLTIQCQVDSQVTMMFWYRQQPGQSLTLIATANQGSEATYESGFVIDKFPISRPNLTFSTLTVSNMSPEDSSIYLCSVEDRPDGYTFGSGTRLTVV.

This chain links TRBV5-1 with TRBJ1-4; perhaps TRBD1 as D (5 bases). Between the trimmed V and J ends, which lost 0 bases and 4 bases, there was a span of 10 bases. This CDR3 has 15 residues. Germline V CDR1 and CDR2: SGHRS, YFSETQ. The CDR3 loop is CASSLAFRVNEKLFF. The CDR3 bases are TGCGCCAGCAGCTTGGCGTTCAGGGTTAATGAAAAACTGTTTTTT.

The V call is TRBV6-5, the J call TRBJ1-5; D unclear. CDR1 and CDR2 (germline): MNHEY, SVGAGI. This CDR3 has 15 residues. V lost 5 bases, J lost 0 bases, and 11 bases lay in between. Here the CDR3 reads CASSPVLYSNQPQHF. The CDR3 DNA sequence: TGTGCCAGCAGTCCGGTACTGTATAGCAATCAGCCCCAGCATTTT.

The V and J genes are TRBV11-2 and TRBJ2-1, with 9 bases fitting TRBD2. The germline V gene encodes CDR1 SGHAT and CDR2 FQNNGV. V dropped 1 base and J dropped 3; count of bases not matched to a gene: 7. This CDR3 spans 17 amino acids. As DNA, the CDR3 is TGTGCCAGCAGCTTAGGTCTACTAGCGGGCTTCTACAATGAGCAGTTCTTC. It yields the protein CASSLGLLAGFYNEQFF.

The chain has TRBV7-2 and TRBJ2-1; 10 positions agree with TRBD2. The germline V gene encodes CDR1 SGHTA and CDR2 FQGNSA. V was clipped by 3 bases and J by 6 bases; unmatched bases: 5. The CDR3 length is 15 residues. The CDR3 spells CASSFSGGSPNEQFF. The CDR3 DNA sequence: TGTGCCAGCAGCTTTAGCGGGGGGTCCCCCAATGAGCAGTTCTTC.

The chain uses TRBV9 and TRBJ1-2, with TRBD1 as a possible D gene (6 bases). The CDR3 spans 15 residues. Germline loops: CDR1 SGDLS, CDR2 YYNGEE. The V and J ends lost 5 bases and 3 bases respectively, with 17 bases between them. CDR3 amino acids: CASSQPGGGDYGYTF. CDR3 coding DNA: TGTGCCAGCAGTCAACCAGGAGGGGGGGACTATGGCTACACCTTC.

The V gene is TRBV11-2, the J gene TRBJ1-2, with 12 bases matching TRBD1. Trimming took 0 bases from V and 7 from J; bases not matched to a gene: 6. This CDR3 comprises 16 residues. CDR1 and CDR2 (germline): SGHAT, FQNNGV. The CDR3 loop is CASSLDGTGGLGGYTF. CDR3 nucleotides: TGTGCCAGCAGCTTAGATGGGACAGGGGGCCTCGGTGGCTACACCTTC.

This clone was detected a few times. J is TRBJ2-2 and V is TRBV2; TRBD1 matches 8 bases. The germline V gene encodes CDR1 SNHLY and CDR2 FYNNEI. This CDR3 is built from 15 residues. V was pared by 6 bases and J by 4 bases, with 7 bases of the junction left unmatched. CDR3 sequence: CASSAGQGGTGELFF. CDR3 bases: TGTGCCAGCAGCGCCGGACAGGGCGGCACCGGGGAGCTGTTTTTT. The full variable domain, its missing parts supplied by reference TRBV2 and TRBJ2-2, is EPEVTQTPSHQVTQMGQEVILRCVPISNHLYFYWYRQILGQKVEFLVSFYNNEISEKSEIFDDQFSVERPDGSNFTLKIRSTKLEDSAMYFCASSAGQGGTGELFFGEGSRLTVL.

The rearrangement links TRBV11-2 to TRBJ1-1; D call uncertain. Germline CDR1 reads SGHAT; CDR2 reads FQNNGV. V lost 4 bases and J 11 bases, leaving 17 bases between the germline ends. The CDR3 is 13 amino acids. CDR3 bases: TGTGCCAGCAGCTCAAGGGAGATTTCGGAGGCTTTCTTT. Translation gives CASSSREISEAFF. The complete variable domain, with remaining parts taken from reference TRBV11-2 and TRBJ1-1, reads EAGVAQSPRYKIIEKRQSVAFWCNPISGHATLYWYQQILGQGPKLLIQFQNNGVVDDSQLPKDRFSAERLKGVDSTLKIQPAKLEDSAVYLCASSSREISEAFFGQGTRLTVV.

CDR3 protein: CASSQRGTGAGNTIYF. The CDR3 nucleotides read TGTGCCAGCAGCCAAAGAGGGACAGGGGCTGGAAACACCATATATTTT. The chain employs TRBV7-6 and TRBJ1-3; TRBD1 matches at 10 bases. The CDR3 sequence is 16 residues long. V trimming: 5 bases; J trimming: 2 bases; junction bases outside the gene matches: 6. Looked up from germline, CDR1 is SGHVS and CDR2 is FNYEAQ. Filled out from reference TRBV7-6 and TRBJ1-3, the complete variable domain reads GAGVSQSPRYKVTKRGQDVALRCDPISGHVSLYWYRQALGQGPEFLTYFNYEAQQDKSGLPNDRFSAERPEGSISTLTIQRTEQRDSAMYRCASSQRGTGAGNTIYFGEGSWLTVV.

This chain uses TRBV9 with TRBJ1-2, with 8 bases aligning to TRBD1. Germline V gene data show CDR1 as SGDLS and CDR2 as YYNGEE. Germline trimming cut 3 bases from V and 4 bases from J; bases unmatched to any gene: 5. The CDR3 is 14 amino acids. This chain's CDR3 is CASSGETGAYGYTF. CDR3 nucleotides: TGTGCCAGCAGCGGGGAGACAGGGGCCTATGGCTACACCTTC.

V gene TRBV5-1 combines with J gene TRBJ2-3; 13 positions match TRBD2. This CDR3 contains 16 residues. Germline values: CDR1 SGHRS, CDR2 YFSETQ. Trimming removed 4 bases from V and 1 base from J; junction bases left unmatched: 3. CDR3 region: CASSLLAGGGTDTQYF. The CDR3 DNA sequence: TGCGCCAGCAGCCTACTAGCGGGAGGGGGCACAGATACGCAGTATTTT.

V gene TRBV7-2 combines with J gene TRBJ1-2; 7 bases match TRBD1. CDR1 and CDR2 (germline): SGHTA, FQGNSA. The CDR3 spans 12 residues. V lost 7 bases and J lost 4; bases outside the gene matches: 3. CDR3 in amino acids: CASTGQSYGYTF. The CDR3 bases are TGTGCCAGCACGGGACAGAGCTATGGCTACACCTTC.

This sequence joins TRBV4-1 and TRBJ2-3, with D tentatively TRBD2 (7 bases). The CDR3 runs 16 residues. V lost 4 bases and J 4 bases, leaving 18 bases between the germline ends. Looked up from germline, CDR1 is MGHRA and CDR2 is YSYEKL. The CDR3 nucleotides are TGCGCCAGCAGCCCCCGAGGGGCGGGGGCCCCAGATACGCAGTATTTT. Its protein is CASSPRGAGAPDTQYF.

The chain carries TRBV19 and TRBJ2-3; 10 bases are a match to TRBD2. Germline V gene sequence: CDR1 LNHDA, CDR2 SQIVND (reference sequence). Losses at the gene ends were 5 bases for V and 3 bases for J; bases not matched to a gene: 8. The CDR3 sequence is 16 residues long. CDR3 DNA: TGTGCCAGTAGTGTTGGCAGCGGGAGGGTGACAGATACGCAGTATTTT. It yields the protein CASSVGSGRVTDTQYF. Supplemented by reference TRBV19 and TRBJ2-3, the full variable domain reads DGGITQSPKYLFRKEGQNVTLSCEQNLNHDAMYWYRQDPGQGLRLIYYSQIVNDFQKGDIAEGYSVSREKKESFPLTVTSAQKNPTAFYLCASSVGSGRVTDTQYFGPGTRLTVL.

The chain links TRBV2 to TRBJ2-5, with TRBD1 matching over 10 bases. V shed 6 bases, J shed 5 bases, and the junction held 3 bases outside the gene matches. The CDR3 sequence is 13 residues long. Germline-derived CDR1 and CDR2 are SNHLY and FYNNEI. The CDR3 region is CASRGGQGETQYF. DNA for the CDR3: TGTGCCAGCAGGGGGGGACAGGGGGAGACCCAGTACTTC.

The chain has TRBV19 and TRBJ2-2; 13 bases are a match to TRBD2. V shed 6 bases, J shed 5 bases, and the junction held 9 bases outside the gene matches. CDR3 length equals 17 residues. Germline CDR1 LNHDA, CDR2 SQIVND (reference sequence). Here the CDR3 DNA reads TGTGCCAGTAGATCACCGGGACTAGCGGGGCTTACCGGGGAGCTGTTTTTT. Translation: CASRSPGLAGLTGELFF.

The CDR3 DNA reads TGTGCCAGCAGTTTACCGGGACAGGTATACTACGAGCAGTACTTC. As protein: CASSLPGQVYYEQYF. V is TRBV6-2 or TRBV6-3 and J is TRBJ2-7; 8 bases line up with TRBD1. CDR1 and CDR2 (germline): MNHEY, SVGEGT. The CDR3 runs to 15 residues. The J segment lost 3 bases and the V segment lost 4 bases, leaving 8 bases of the junction unmatched.

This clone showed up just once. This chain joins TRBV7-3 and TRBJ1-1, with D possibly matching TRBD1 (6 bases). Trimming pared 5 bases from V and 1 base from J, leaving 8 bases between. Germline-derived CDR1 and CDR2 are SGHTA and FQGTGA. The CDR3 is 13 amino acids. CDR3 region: CASSEQGNTEAFF. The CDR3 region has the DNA TGTGCCAGCAGCGAACAGGGGAACACTGAAGCTTTCTTT.

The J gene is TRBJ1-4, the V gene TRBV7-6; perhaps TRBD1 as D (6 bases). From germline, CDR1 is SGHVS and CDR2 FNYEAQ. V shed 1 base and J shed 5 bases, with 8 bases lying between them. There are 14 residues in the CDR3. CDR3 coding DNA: TGTGCCAGCAGCTTAGGGACAGTCAATGAAAAACTGTTTTTT. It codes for CASSLGTVNEKLFF.

The CDR3 region is CASSLDQPGVNTEAFF. The CDR3 DNA reads TGTGCCAGCAGCTTAGATCAACCGGGTGTGAACACTGAAGCTTTCTTT. The chain carries TRBV11-2 and TRBJ1-1; D unresolved. The CDR3 contains 16 residues. CDR1 SGHAT and CDR2 FQNNGV come from the germline V gene. The V and J ends lost 0 bases and 0 bases respectively, with 11 bases between them.

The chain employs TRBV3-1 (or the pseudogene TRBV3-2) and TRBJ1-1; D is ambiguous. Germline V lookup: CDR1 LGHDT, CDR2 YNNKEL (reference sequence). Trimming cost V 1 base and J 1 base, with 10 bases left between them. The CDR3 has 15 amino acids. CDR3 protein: CASSQGSIGNTEAFF. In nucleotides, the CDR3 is TGTGCCAGCAGCCAAGGGTCGATCGGGAACACTGAAGCTTTCTTT.

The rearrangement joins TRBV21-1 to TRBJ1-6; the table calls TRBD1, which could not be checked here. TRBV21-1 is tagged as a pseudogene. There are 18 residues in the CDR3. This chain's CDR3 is CASSKASPRDRGHSPLHF. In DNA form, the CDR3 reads TGTGCCAGCAGCAAAGCTTCACCGAGGGACAGGGGGCATTCACCCCTCCACTTT.

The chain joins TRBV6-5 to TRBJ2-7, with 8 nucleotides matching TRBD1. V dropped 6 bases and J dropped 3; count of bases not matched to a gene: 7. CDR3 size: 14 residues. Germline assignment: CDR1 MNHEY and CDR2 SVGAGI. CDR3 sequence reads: CASRPGTGNYEQYF. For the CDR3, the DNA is TGTGCCAGCAGGCCCGGGACAGGTAACTACGAGCAGTACTTC.

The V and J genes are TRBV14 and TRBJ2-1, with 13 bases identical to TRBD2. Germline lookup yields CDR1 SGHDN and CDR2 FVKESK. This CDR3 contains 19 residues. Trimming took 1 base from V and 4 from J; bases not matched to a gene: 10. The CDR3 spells CASSQAIRLAGGGYNEQFF. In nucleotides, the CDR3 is TGTGCCAGCAGCCAAGCCATTCGACTAGCGGGAGGTGGTTACAATGAGCAGTTCTTC. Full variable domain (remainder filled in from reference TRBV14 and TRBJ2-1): EAGVTQFPSHSVIEKGQTVTLRCDPISGHDNLYWYRRVMGKEIKFLLHFVKESKQDESGMPNNRFLAERTGGTYSTLKVQPAELEDSGVYFCASSQAIRLAGGGYNEQFFGPGTRLTVL.

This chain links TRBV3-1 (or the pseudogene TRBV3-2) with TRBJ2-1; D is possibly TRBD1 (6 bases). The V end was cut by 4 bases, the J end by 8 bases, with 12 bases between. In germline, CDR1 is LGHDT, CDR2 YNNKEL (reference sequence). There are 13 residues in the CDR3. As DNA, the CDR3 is TGTGCCAGCAGCCCACAAAGGACAGATGAGCAGTTCTTC. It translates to CASSPQRTDEQFF.

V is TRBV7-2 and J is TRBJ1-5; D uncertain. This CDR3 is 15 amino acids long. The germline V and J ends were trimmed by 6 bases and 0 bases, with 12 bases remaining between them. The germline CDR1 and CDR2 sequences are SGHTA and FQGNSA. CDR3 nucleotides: TGTGCCAGCAGGCCAGACACCTATAGCAATCAGCCCCAGCATTTT. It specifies CASRPDTYSNQPQHF. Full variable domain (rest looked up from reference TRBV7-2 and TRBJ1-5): GAGVSQSPSNKVTEKGKDVELRCDPISGHTALYWYRQSLGQGLEFLIYFQGNSAPDKSGLPSDRFSAERTGGSVSTLTIQRTQQEDSAVYLCASRPDTYSNQPQHFGDGTRLSIL.